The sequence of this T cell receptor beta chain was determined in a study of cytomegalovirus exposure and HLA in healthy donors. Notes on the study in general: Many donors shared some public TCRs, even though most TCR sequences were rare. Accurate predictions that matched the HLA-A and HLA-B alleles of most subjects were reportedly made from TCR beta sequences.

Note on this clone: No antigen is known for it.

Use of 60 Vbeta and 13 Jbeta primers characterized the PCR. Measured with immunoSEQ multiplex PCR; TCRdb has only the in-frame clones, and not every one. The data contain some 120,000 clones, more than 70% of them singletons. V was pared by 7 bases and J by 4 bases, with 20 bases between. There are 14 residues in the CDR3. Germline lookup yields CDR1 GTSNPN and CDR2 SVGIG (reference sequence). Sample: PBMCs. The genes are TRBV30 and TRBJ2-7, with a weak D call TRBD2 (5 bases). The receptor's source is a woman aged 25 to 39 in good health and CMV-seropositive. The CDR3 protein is CAYGISGFVYEQYF. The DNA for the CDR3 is TGTGCCTATGGAATTTCGGGATTCGTATACGAGCAGTACTTC.